The 29 T cell receptor beta chains reported below all come from one sample, sequenced in a study of shared clonotypes between healthy human individuals. CD45RO-negative CD8 cells positively selected for CCR7 made up the naive population, which excluded terminally differentiated effector memory CD45RA+ cells. The protocol was immunoSEQ multiplex PCR, while the TCRdb copy is restricted to in-frame clones and leaves out a portion. This table has some 800,000 clones, 90% to 95% appearing once. The sample comprised naive CD8+ T cells sorted from blood. These receptor sequences come from a man in his thirties or forties in good health.

CDR3 in amino acids: CASTPASGATQYF. CDR3 DNA: TGTGCCAGCACGCCGGCTAGCGGTGCGACCCAGTACTTC. The rearrangement joins TRBV2 to TRBJ2-5, with TRBD2 matching 7 bases. The J segment lost 7 bases and the V segment lost 7 bases, leaving 9 bases of the junction unmatched. Germline-derived CDR1 and CDR2 are SNHLY and FYNNEI. The CDR3 runs to 13 residues.

The V call is TRBV4-1, the J call TRBJ2-4; 10 nucleotides align to TRBD2. The CDR3 covers 14 residues. CDR1 is MGHRA and CDR2 is YSYEKL in the germline V gene. J lost 7 bases, V lost 0 bases, and 0 bases had no gene match. CDR3 in DNA: TGCGCCAGCAGCCAAGATAGCGGGAGGAACATTCAGTACTTC. Translating gives CASSQDSGRNIQYF.

The chain has TRBV4-1 and TRBJ2-1, with 7 bases matching TRBD1. V was clipped by 1 base and J by 6 bases; unmatched bases: 3. This CDR3 is built from 14 residues. Germline V gene sequence: CDR1 MGHRA, CDR2 YSYEKL. CDR3 coding DNA: TGCGCCAGCAGCCAAGCAGGGACAGTCAATGAGCAGTTCTTC. Translating it yields CASSQAGTVNEQFF.

V usage is TRBV7-2 and J usage is TRBJ2-7; D is uncertain. The length of the CDR3 is 13 residues. Germline CDR1 reads SGHTA; CDR2 reads FQGNSA. V was shortened by 1 base and J by 1 base, with 5 bases between the two germline ends. The CDR3 reads CASSLGLSYEQYF. The CDR3 nucleotides read TGTGCCAGCAGCTTAGGATTATCCTACGAGCAGTACTTC.

V usage is TRBV25-1 and J usage is TRBJ2-1, with a tentative D call TRBD2 (6 bases). CDR1 is MGHDK and CDR2 is SYGVNS in the germline V gene. Between the trimmed V and J ends, which lost 2 bases and 0 bases, there was a span of 8 bases. CDR3 size: 15 residues. CDR3 sequence reads: CASSEPGASYNEQFF. CDR3 DNA: TGTGCCAGCAGTGAACCGGGAGCCTCCTACAATGAGCAGTTCTTC.

This chain connects TRBV27 to TRBJ2-7; possible D gene TRBD1, 6 bases. Germline V lookup: CDR1 MNHEY, CDR2 SMNVEV (reference sequence). Trimming pared 1 base from V and 0 bases from J, leaving 10 bases between. This CDR3 comprises 15 residues. The DNA of the CDR3 is TGTGCCAGCAGTTTATTTGGGGGCAACTCCTACGAGCAGTACTTC. Amino acid sequence: CASSLFGGNSYEQYF.

A remark on this clone: The sample carries other DNA sequences with the same CDR3. J is TRBJ2-7 and V is TRBV27; D is possibly TRBD1 (6 bases). With 3 bases removed from V and 2 bases from J, the gap between germline ends came to 8 bases. The CDR3 length is 13 residues. Looked up from germline, CDR1 is MNHEY and CDR2 is SMNVEV (reference sequence). The CDR3 DNA follows: TGTGCCAGCAGTTTCAGGGGTCCCTACGAGCAGTACTTC. It is translated as CASSFRGPYEQYF.

The chain is built from TRBV19 and TRBJ1-5; 9 positions agree with TRBD1. CDR1 and CDR2 from the germline V gene are LNHDA and SQIVND (reference sequence). This CDR3 has 16 residues. V trimming: 1 base; J trimming: 8 bases; junction bases outside the gene matches: 9. CDR3 bases: TGTGCCAGTAGTATAGTCGGGACAGGGTCCCTGGAGCCCCAGCATTTT. Protein sequence: CASSIVGTGSLEPQHF.

This clone is a singleton in its sample. V and J are TRBV15 and TRBJ1-5; D gene uncertain. V gave up 0 bases and J gave up 7 bases, with 13 bases separating them. CDR3 size: 15 residues. Germline V gene sequence: CDR1 LNHNV, CDR2 YYDKDF (reference sequence). The CDR3 spells CATSRDFNSRQPQHF. DNA of the CDR3: TGTGCCACCAGCAGAGATTTCAACTCTCGGCAGCCCCAGCATTTT. The full variable domain, completed using reference TRBV15 and TRBJ1-5, is DAMVIQNPRYQVTQFGKPVTLSCSQTLNHNVMYWYQQKSSQAPKLLFHYYDKDFNNEADTPDNFQSRRPNTSFCFLDIRSPGLGDTAMYLCATSRDFNSRQPQHFGDGTRLSIL.

V is TRBV7-3 and J is TRBJ2-4; 12 bases match TRBD2. Unmatched junction bases numbered 20, after V lost 5 bases and J lost 3 bases. CDR3 length: 21 amino acids. CDR1 and CDR2 from the germline V gene are SGHTA and FQGTGA. DNA of the CDR3: TGTGCCAGCAGCGCAGGCCCGCCAGGGACTAGCGGGCAATCCGGCAAAAACATTCAGTACTTC. This codes for CASSAGPPGTSGQSGKNIQYF.

The rearrangement links TRBV2 to TRBJ1-5; D remains ambiguous. Trimming shortened V by 6 bases and J by 3 bases, and 21 bases separated the two germline ends. The CDR3 totals 17 residues. Per the germline V gene, CDR1 is SNHLY and CDR2 is FYNNEI. The CDR3 protein is CASRGVATGVTNQPQHF. Written as DNA, the CDR3 is TGTGCCAGCAGAGGAGTTGCCACCGGGGTTACCAATCAGCCCCAGCATTTT.

The genes are TRBV28 and TRBJ2-1; D is unresolved. This CDR3 has 15 residues. Looked up from germline, CDR1 is MDHEN and CDR2 is SYDVKM. Trimming took off 3 bases at V and 9 bases at J, with 18 bases between the two ends. This CDR3 is CASSFTTLEGIEQFF. In DNA form, the CDR3 reads TGTGCCAGCAGTTTTACTACGTTAGAAGGGATTGAGCAGTTCTTC. Full variable domain (missing parts from reference TRBV28 and TRBJ2-1): DVKVTQSSRYLVKRTGEKVFLECVQDMDHENMFWYRQDPGLGLRLIYFSYDVKMKEKGDIPEGYSVSREKKERFSLILESASTNQTSMYLCASSFTTLEGIEQFFGPGTRLTVL.

V usage is TRBV12-5 and J usage is TRBJ2-1, with 11 bases that match TRBD1. CDR1 is LGHNT and CDR2 is FRNRAP in the germline V gene. V shed 5 bases, J shed 4 bases, and the junction held 7 bases outside the gene matches. This CDR3 region has 16 residues. This chain's CDR3 is CASGPTGTGGYNEQFF. CDR3 nucleotides: TGTGCTAGTGGTCCAACCGGGACAGGGGGGTACAATGAGCAGTTCTTC.

The chain employs TRBV7-9 and TRBJ1-1; TRBD1 might be the D (5 bases). With 4 bases removed from V and 4 bases from J, the gap between germline ends came to 13 bases. This CDR3 is 14 amino acids long. Germline V gene data show CDR1 as SEHNR and CDR2 as FQNEAQ (reference sequence). The CDR3 coding sequence is TGTGCCAGCAGCTCCAGAGGGACGAGCACTGAAGCTTTCTTT. Translating it yields CASSSRGTSTEAFF.

The genes are TRBV4-3 and TRBJ2-3, with 7 bases aligning to TRBD1. Trimming took 1 base from V and 2 from J; bases not matched to a gene: 6. Germline V lookup: CDR1 LGHNA, CDR2 YSLEER. The CDR3 has 16 amino acids. CDR3 in amino acids: CASSQVPGGSTDTQYF. The CDR3 coding sequence is TGCGCCAGCAGCCAAGTTCCAGGGGGTTCCACAGATACGCAGTATTTT.

The J gene is TRBJ2-2, the V gene TRBV6-5; D gene uncertain. CDR1 and CDR2 (germline): MNHEY, SVGAGI. The V and J ends lost 6 bases and 6 bases respectively, with 8 bases between them. The CDR3 loop spans 12 amino acids. This CDR3 is CASSPPAGELFF. The DNA of the CDR3 is TGTGCCAGCAGCCCCCCCGCCGGGGAGCTGTTTTTT.

This sequence joins TRBV7-9 and TRBJ2-5; 8 positions agree with TRBD2. Germline CDR1 is SEHNR and CDR2 is FQNEAQ (reference sequence). The CDR3 consists of 16 residues. V was pared by 1 base and J by 2 bases, with 6 bases of the junction left unmatched. The CDR3 spells CASSLVRGGGQETQYF. The CDR3 DNA is TGTGCCAGCAGCTTAGTGCGTGGCGGGGGGCAAGAGACCCAGTACTTC.

This chain uses TRBV10-1 with TRBJ2-5; the match to TRBD2 covers 14 bases. Germline CDR1 is WNHNN and CDR2 is SYGVQD (reference sequence). V was pared by 0 bases and J by 4 bases, with 4 bases of the junction left unmatched. This CDR3 is built from 17 residues. DNA of the CDR3: TGCGCCAGCAGTGAGTCGACTAGCGGGAGGGCCATAGAGACCCAGTACTTC. This encodes CASSESTSGRAIETQYF.

This clone was found a few times. This chain connects TRBV28 to TRBJ1-4, with D maybe TRBD1 (5 bases). The V gene lost 3 bases and the J gene lost 14 bases, with 13 bases spanning the gap. Germline CDR1 is MDHEN and CDR2 is SYDVKM. The length of the CDR3 is 12 residues. CDR3 nucleotide sequence: TGTGCCAGCAGTTTGGGTGAAGGGGATCTGTTTTTT. As protein: CASSLGEGDLFF.

This chain connects TRBV29-1 to TRBJ2-5; D not certain. This CDR3 has 14 amino acids. Trimming shortened V by 6 bases and J by 5 bases, and 19 bases separated the two germline ends. The germline V gene has CDR1 SQVTM and CDR2 ANQGSEA. The CDR3 region is CSVRSLGLRETQYF. The CDR3 DNA is TGCAGCGTCCGTTCCCTGGGTCTGAGGGAGACCCAGTACTTC.

The gene calls are TRBV7-9 and TRBJ2-3; tentatively, D is TRBD1 (6 bases). The CDR3 is made up of 16 amino acids. V was clipped by 2 bases and J by 0 bases, with 12 bases between them. Germline V gene data show CDR1 as SEHNR and CDR2 as FQNEAQ (reference sequence). The CDR3 loop reads CASSLLPGQSTDTQYF. CDR3 DNA: TGTGCCAGCAGCTTACTACCCGGACAGAGCACAGATACGCAGTATTTT.

The chain couples TRBV10-1 to TRBJ2-7; D is perhaps TRBD2 (6 bases). The germline V gene encodes CDR1 WNHNN and CDR2 SYGVQD (reference sequence). The CDR3 sequence is 15 residues long. Trimming removed 2 bases from V and 4 bases from J, with 15 bases in between. Here the CDR3 DNA reads TGCGCCAGCAGTGAGCTGCCCGGGAGTAAGTACGAGCAGTACTTC. Its translation is CASSELPGSKYEQYF.

Written as DNA, the CDR3 is TGTGCCAGCAGCTTCCCCCGGACTAGCGGGGGGAGTGAGCAGTTCTTC. Encoded protein: CASSFPRTSGGSEQFF. This chain uses TRBV9 with TRBJ2-1, with 14 bases identical to TRBD2. V gave up 4 bases and J gave up 9 bases; unmatched junction bases: 9. Germline values: CDR1 SGDLS, CDR2 YYNGEE. CDR3 size: 16 residues.

The chain recombines TRBV14 with TRBJ2-1, with 12 bases fitting TRBD2. Germline-derived CDR1 and CDR2 are SGHDN and FVKESK. The CDR3 runs to 17 residues. The V and J ends lost 5 bases and 8 bases, in that order; junction bases with no gene match: 13. CDR3 in amino acids: CASSTSHLAGGWDEQFF. The CDR3 nucleotides read TGTGCCAGCAGCACGTCCCACCTAGCGGGAGGGTGGGATGAGCAGTTCTTC.

The chain has TRBV5-6 and TRBJ2-7; no firm D call. Germline V lookup: CDR1 SGHDT, CDR2 YYEEEE. With 0 bases removed from V and 3 bases from J, the gap between germline ends came to 7 bases. This CDR3 comprises 13 residues. Written as DNA, the CDR3 is TGTGCCAGCAGCTTGGAGAATCTCTACGAGCAGTACTTC. This encodes CASSLENLYEQYF.

The V call is TRBV7-8, the J call TRBJ1-5, with a weak D call TRBD1 (6 bases). The CDR3 consists of 16 residues. Germline CDR1 SGHVS, CDR2 FQNEAQ. Trimming stripped 5 bases from V and 6 bases from J, with 20 bases between. The CDR3, as DNA: TGTGCCAGCAGCCCCGAATCCAGGGGCCCGACTCAGCCCCAGCATTTT. The encoded protein is CASSPESRGPTQPQHF.

The gene calls are TRBV2 and TRBJ1-3; tentatively, D is TRBD1 (5 bases). The CDR3 runs 19 residues. Germline CDR1 and CDR2: SNHLY and FYNNEI. The ends were cut back, 6 bases at V and 0 bases at J, with 24 bases in the middle. Here the CDR3 DNA reads TGTGCCAGCAGAACCGGGACGTCTACCCGGATGGTCTCTGGAAACACCATATATTTT. Protein: CASRTGTSTRMVSGNTIYF. Together with reference TRBV2 and TRBJ1-3, the CDR3 gives the full variable domain: EPEVTQTPSHQVTQMGQEVILRCVPISNHLYFYWYRQILGQKVEFLVSFYNNEISEKSEIFDDQFSVERPDGSNFTLKIRSTKLEDSAMYFCASRTGTSTRMVSGNTIYFGEGSWLTVV.

This clone showed up just once. The chain has TRBV27 and TRBJ2-7; D not certain. The V gene's germline CDR1 is MNHEY and CDR2 SMNVEV (reference sequence). This CDR3 contains 15 residues. Trimming cost V 1 base and J 5 bases, with 15 bases left between them. CDR3 loop: CASSLYSGSADEQYF. In DNA form, the CDR3 reads TGTGCCAGCAGTTTATACTCAGGTAGTGCGGACGAGCAGTACTTC.

The CDR3 nucleotides are TGTGCCAGCAGTGTCCCCTCCGGGCGGCTGTCCTACGAGCAGTACTTC. It yields the protein CASSVPSGRLSYEQYF. The chain employs TRBV25-1 and TRBJ2-7, with D uncertain. This CDR3 is 16 amino acids long. V dropped 4 bases and J dropped 1 base, with 17 bases sitting between them. Germline assignment: CDR1 MGHDK and CDR2 SYGVNS.